Below, 19 T cell receptor beta chains from the same sample are listed, as sequenced in a study of cytomegalovirus exposure and HLA in healthy donors. PCR used 60 Vbeta primers and 13 Jbeta primers. Here immunoSEQ multiplex PCR was the method, and the copy in TCRdb shows in-frame clones only, minus some. The data contain over 85,000 clones, around four fifths of them singletons. Material for sequencing was PBMCs. All receptors derive from a man between 35 and 55 years old in good health and CMV-seronegative.

The rearrangement joins TRBV6-5 to TRBJ1-1, with D maybe TRBD1 (5 bases). Germline CDR1 is MNHEY and CDR2 is SVGAGI. Trimming pared 4 bases from V and 0 bases from J, leaving 15 bases between. The CDR3 covers 16 residues. The CDR3 region has the DNA TGTGCCAGCAGTTCGGTCAGGGCGGACCTGAACACTGAAGCTTTCTTT. Amino acids: CASSSVRADLNTEAFF.

This clone turned up a few times. The rearrangement uses TRBV19 and TRBJ2-3, with a weak D call TRBD2 (6 bases). Trimming stripped 4 bases from V and 3 bases from J, with 20 bases between. Germline CDR1 is LNHDA and CDR2 is SQIVND (reference sequence). The CDR3 runs 17 residues. In DNA, the CDR3 is TGTGCCAGTAGTACCCCGGGAATAAGGAGGGGTACAGATACGCAGTATTTT. This sequence encodes CASSTPGIRRGTDTQYF.

The gene calls are TRBV4-3 and TRBJ1-4; no clear D gene. The CDR3 has 14 residues. Trimming removed 0 bases at V and 7 bases at J, with 9 bases between. The V gene's germline CDR1 is LGHNA and CDR2 YSLEER. The CDR3 bases are TGCGCCAGCAGCCAAGATAGATTTGGTGAAAAACTGTTTTTT. This sequence encodes CASSQDRFGEKLFF.

V gene TRBV15 combines with J gene TRBJ2-7; D is possibly TRBD1 (5 bases). V lost 0 bases and J 4 bases, leaving 7 bases between the germline ends. Germline CDR1 LNHNV, CDR2 YYDKDF (reference sequence). This CDR3 spans 13 amino acids. The chain's CDR3 is CATSRDRVYEQYF. DNA for the CDR3: TGTGCCACCAGCAGAGACAGGGTATACGAGCAGTACTTC.

The CDR3 is CASSLVGQGGNQPQHF. The CDR3 DNA sequence: TGTGCCAGCAGCTTAGTGGGACAGGGAGGCAATCAGCCCCAGCATTTT. The chain combines TRBV7-9 with TRBJ1-5, with TRBD1 identical over 9 bases. Germline V gene data show CDR1 as SEHNR and CDR2 as FQNEAQ (reference sequence). This CDR3 has 16 residues. V lost 1 base, J lost 2 bases, and 3 bases stayed unmatched.

The CDR3 loop reads CASTPYSGVGYNEQFF. CDR3 in DNA: TGTGCCAGCACACCCTATAGCGGGGTCGGGTACAATGAGCAGTTCTTC. This sequence joins TRBV7-9 and TRBJ2-1, with 8 positions matching TRBD2. With V trimmed by 7 bases and J by 4 bases, 12 bases remained unmatched. This CDR3 region has 16 residues. Germline lookup yields CDR1 SEHNR and CDR2 FQNEAQ (reference sequence).

The V gene is TRBV5-1, the J gene TRBJ2-2; 9 nucleotides line up with TRBD1. CDR1 is SGHRS and CDR2 is YFSETQ in the germline V gene. This CDR3 contains 16 residues. The J segment lost 3 bases and the V segment lost 1 base, leaving 4 bases of the junction unmatched. The CDR3 protein is CASSLTGGAYTGELFF. In nucleotides, the CDR3 is TGCGCCAGCAGCTTGACAGGGGGCGCCTACACCGGGGAGCTGTTTTTT.

The genes are TRBV7-2 and TRBJ2-5, with D possibly TRBD2 on 5 matching bases. This CDR3 comprises 13 residues. V was pared by 5 bases and J by 2 bases, with 9 bases between. The germline V gene encodes CDR1 SGHTA and CDR2 FQGNSA. The CDR3 nucleotides read TGTGCCAGCAGCCGGGGTTCGCAAGAGACCCAGTACTTC. It codes for CASSRGSQETQYF.

The CDR3 sequence is CASSQVGRGPGETQYF. The CDR3 coding sequence is TGCGCCAGCAGCCAAGTTGGCAGGGGGCCGGGGGAGACCCAGTACTTC. The chain couples TRBV4-1 to TRBJ2-5, with TRBD1 identical over 8 bases. Germline V gene sequence: CDR1 MGHRA, CDR2 YSYEKL. This CDR3 region has 16 residues. Trimming cost V 1 base and J 5 bases; bases outside gene matches: 9.

The gene calls are TRBV18 and TRBJ2-3; 8 bases are shared with TRBD2. V lost 3 bases to trimming and J lost 1 base; unmatched junction nucleotides: 3. The germline gives CDR1 KGHSH, CDR2 LQKENI. CDR3 length equals 15 residues. The CDR3 is CASSPRGARTDTQYF. Here the CDR3 DNA reads TGTGCCAGCTCACCGCGGGGGGCACGCACAGATACGCAGTATTTT.

The chain is built from TRBV5-4 and TRBJ1-2, with D perhaps TRBD1 (6 bases). There are 15 residues in the CDR3. Trimming stripped 4 bases from V and 3 bases from J, with 16 bases between. Germline CDR1 is SGHNT and CDR2 is YYREEE (reference sequence). Here the CDR3 DNA reads TGTGCCAGCAGCCGGGGGGGCTTGGGGGACTATGGCTACACCTTC. Protein product: CASSRGGLGDYGYTF.

The chain has TRBV11-2 and TRBJ1-1; tentatively, D is TRBD1 (6 bases). Germline V gives CDR1 SGHAT, CDR2 FQNNGV. CDR3 length equals 11 residues. Trimming left V 4 bases short and J 11 bases short, with 11 bases between. CDR3 in amino acids: CASSSGDFAFF. The CDR3, as DNA: TGTGCCAGCAGCTCAGGGGATTTTGCTTTCTTT.

The chain employs TRBV6-4 and TRBJ1-1; perhaps TRBD1 as D (5 bases). V lost 5 bases to trimming and J lost 2 bases, with 9 bases between them. There are 13 residues in the CDR3. CDR1 and CDR2 from the germline V gene are MRHNA and SNTAGT. CDR3: CASSQDRNTEAFF. In DNA form, the CDR3 reads TGTGCCAGCAGTCAAGACAGAAACACTGAAGCTTTCTTT.

V and J are TRBV30 and TRBJ1-4; no clear D gene. CDR3 length: 13 residues. Trimming took 4 bases from V and 7 from J, leaving 13 bases between them. Germline V CDR1 and CDR2: GTSNPN, SVGIG (reference sequence). CDR3 loop: CAWIDSGSEKLFF. CDR3 nucleotides: TGTGCCTGGATCGACTCTGGGAGTGAAAAACTGTTTTTT.

This clone turned up a few times. A read error is likely, as this CDR3 ends without the conserved phenylalanine or tryptophan. Because the CDR3's place on the DNA is in doubt, the DNA is left out and the CDR3 is given as listed by TCRdb. CDR3 amino acids: CASTPQGS. The chain recombines TRBV21-1 with TRBJ2-7; TRBD1 is taken as the D call from the table, unchecked against the DNA. TRBV21-1 is a pseudogene segment. The CDR3 spans 8 residues, counting both ends.

J is TRBJ2-3 and V is TRBV11-2, with D tentatively TRBD2 (6 bases). This CDR3 comprises 16 residues. Germline CDR1 is SGHAT and CDR2 is FQNNGV. V was pared by 7 bases and J by 2 bases, with 19 bases between. This CDR3 reads CASTKDREFFTDTQYF. The CDR3 DNA follows: TGTGCCAGCACCAAAGATCGGGAGTTTTTCACAGATACGCAGTATTTT.

This clone was observed a handful of times. This chain links TRBV5-1 with TRBJ2-5; a weak D match, TRBD1 (6 bases). Trimming left V 4 bases short and J 2 bases short, with 12 bases between. Germline V lookup: CDR1 SGHRS, CDR2 YFSETQ. CDR3 length: 14 amino acids. CDR3 amino acids: CASSPDREQETQYF. The DNA of the CDR3 is TGCGCCAGCAGCCCGGACAGAGAACAAGAGACCCAGTACTTC.

This clone has just a few counts. The chain uses TRBV6-5 and TRBJ1-5; TRBD1 matches 8 bases. The junction had 5 bases not matched to a gene; V was cut back by 6 bases and J by 1 base. The germline gives CDR1 MNHEY, CDR2 SVGAGI. This CDR3 spans 15 amino acids. The CDR3 loop is CASRRTGGSNQPQHF. The CDR3 DNA reads as TGTGCCAGCAGACGAACAGGGGGGAGCAATCAGCCCCAGCATTTT.

V usage is TRBV7-9 and J usage is TRBJ2-5; 7 bases are shared with TRBD1. Germline loops: CDR1 SEHNR, CDR2 FQNEAQ (reference sequence). The junction had 13 bases not matched to a gene; V was cut back by 4 bases and J by 11 bases. The CDR3 runs to 14 residues. CDR3 DNA: TGTGCCAGCAGCTCCAGCGACAGGGTCAAGGAGCAGTACTTC. Its protein product is CASSSSDRVKEQYF.